This T cell receptor beta chain was observed in a study of control samples from healthy donors and cancer patients. Sequenced by immunoSEQ multiplex PCR; TCRdb stores in-frame clones only, minus some. The sample lists around 120,000 clones; more than 70% were seen once. CDR1 is SGHRS, CDR2 YFSETQ, per germline. The ends were cut back, 3 bases at V and 0 bases at J, with 12 bases in the middle. The CDR3 contains 15 residues. Sequenced sample: blood. The sequence came from a man aged 55 to 70 in good health. V is TRBV5-1 and J is TRBJ1-2, with TRBD1 as a possible D gene (5 bases). The CDR3 sequence: CASSSGTQTNYGYTF. CDR3 coding DNA: TGCGCCAGCAGCTCCGGGACGCAGACTAACTATGGCTACACCTTC.